A selection of T cell receptor beta chains follows, all from one sample in a study of vaccination and CD4 T cells after COVID-19. Via MiXCR, TCRdb re-called the PCR reads, giving one row per CDR3 protein. The sample has 15,000 to 20,000 distinct CDR3 sequences, about 48% seen once; the top ten hold under 15%. Their recognized antigens are unknown. Sequencing used CD4+ T cells from blood, cultured in vitro, obtained about 7 months after SARS-CoV-2 vaccination. All receptors come from a human donor who had recovered from COVID-19. Both conserved end residues are part of each CDR3. A D gene is named only where the DNA matches it firmly. Clone size, where shown, is once, few, many, or a class for clones that have expanded.

>TRBV6-1|16|.|.|TRBJ2-7
CASGPDRDSISYEQYF
TGTGCCAGCGGACCGGACCGGGACTCAATTTCCTACGAGCAGTACTTC
>TRBV20-1|15|TRBD2|.|TRBJ2-3
CSARDPSGSRDTQYF
TGCAGTGCTAGAGATCCCAGCGGGAGTAGGGATACGCAGTATTTT
>TRBV11-3|14|.|.|TRBJ2-1
CASSLEAEYNEQFF
TGTGCCAGCAGCTTAGAGGCGGAGTACAATGAGCAGTTCTTC
>TRBV5-1|14|TRBD1|few|TRBJ2-5
CASRQGLGQETQYF
TGCGCCAGTCGACAGGGCTTGGGCCAAGAGACCCAGTACTTC
>TRBV10-1|16|.|few|TRBJ2-3
CASNVNRGGGTDTQYF
TGCGCCAGCAATGTTAACAGGGGAGGTGGCACAGATACGCAGTATTTT
>TRBV18|11|.|once|TRBJ2-5
CASSRQETQYF
TGTGCCAGCTCACGGCAAGAGACCCAGTACTTC
>TRBV6-1|15|TRBD1|.|TRBJ1-1
CASSEDRGLGTEAFF
TGTGCCAGCAGTGAGGACAGGGGGTTGGGCACTGAAGCTTTCTTT
>TRBV24-1|15|TRBD1|.|TRBJ2-2
CATSDWDRDTGELFF
TGTGCCACCAGTGATTGGGACAGGGACACCGGGGAGCTGTTTTTT
>TRBV4-1|15|.|few|TRBJ1-2
CASSPGSQAGYGYTF
TGCGCCAGCAGCCCGGGGTCGCAGGCCGGTTATGGCTACACCTTC
>TRBV5-4|15|.|few|TRBJ1-2
CASSSPYREPDGYTF
TGTGCCAGCAGTTCCCCCTATCGGGAACCCGATGGCTACACCTTC
>TRBV7-2|14|.|.|TRBJ2-2
CASRWDRGTGELFF
TGTGCCAGCAGGTGGGACCGGGGCACCGGGGAGCTGTTTTTT
>TRBV19|16|TRBD1|.|TRBJ2-7
CASSISPTGSSYEQYF
TGTGCCAGTAGTATATCGCCGACAGGGAGCTCCTACGAGCAGTACTTC
>TRBV19|13|.|.|TRBJ2-5
CASSSPPPGAQYF
TGTGCCAGTAGTTCCCCACCACCCGGGGCCCAGTACTTC
>TRBV7-2|14|.|.|TRBJ1-2
CASSRLTENYGYTF
TGTGCCAGCAGCCGACTGACAGAGAACTATGGCTACACCTTC
>TRBV7-2|16|.|few|TRBJ2-5
CASSFGFGGAGETQYF
TGTGCCAGCAGCTTTGGTTTCGGGGGCGCAGGGGAGACCCAGTACTTC
>TRBV2|16|TRBD1|once|TRBJ1-2
CASSRQGLTNNYGYTF
TGTGCCAGCAGTAGACAGGGGCTAACGAATAACTATGGCTACACCTTC
>TRBV10-2|14|.|once|TRBJ2-1
CASKGSGGYNEQFF
TGCGCCAGCAAAGGTAGCGGCGGGTACAATGAGCAGTTCTTC
>TRBV20-1|14|.|few|TRBJ2-7
CSAQEGTAAYEQYF
TGCAGTGCTCAGGAGGGGACGGCCGCCTACGAGCAGTACTTC
>TRBV5-8|15|TRBD1|.|TRBJ2-1
CASSATGGGGDEQFF
TGTGCCAGCAGCGCCACAGGGGGCGGAGGGGATGAGCAGTTCTTC
>TRBV6-4|15|TRBD2|few|TRBJ2-1
CASSRLAGVYNEQFF
TGTGCCAGCAGTCGACTAGCGGGAGTCTACAATGAGCAGTTCTTC
>TRBV11-2|13|.|.|TRBJ2-7
CASSSVRGNEQYF
TGTGCCAGCAGCTCCGTGAGAGGGAACGAGCAGTACTTC
>TRBV20-1|15|TRBD2|few|TRBJ2-2
CSARSPRGGTGELFF
TGCAGTGCTAGGTCCCCGCGGGGGGGCACCGGGGAGCTGTTTTTT
>TRBV20-1|14|TRBD1|few|TRBJ2-5
CSASKGQGEETQYF
TGCAGTGCTAGTAAGGGACAGGGGGAAGAGACCCAGTACTTC
>TRBV7-6|18|TRBD2|.|TRBJ2-7
CASSPKGLEGTSSYEQYF
TGCGCCAGCAGCCCGAAGGGACTAGAGGGGACCAGCTCCTACGAGCAGTACTTC
>TRBV19|14|.|few|TRBJ1-2
CASSQPGHRYGYTF
TGTGCCAGTAGTCAACCGGGACACCGCTATGGCTACACCTTC